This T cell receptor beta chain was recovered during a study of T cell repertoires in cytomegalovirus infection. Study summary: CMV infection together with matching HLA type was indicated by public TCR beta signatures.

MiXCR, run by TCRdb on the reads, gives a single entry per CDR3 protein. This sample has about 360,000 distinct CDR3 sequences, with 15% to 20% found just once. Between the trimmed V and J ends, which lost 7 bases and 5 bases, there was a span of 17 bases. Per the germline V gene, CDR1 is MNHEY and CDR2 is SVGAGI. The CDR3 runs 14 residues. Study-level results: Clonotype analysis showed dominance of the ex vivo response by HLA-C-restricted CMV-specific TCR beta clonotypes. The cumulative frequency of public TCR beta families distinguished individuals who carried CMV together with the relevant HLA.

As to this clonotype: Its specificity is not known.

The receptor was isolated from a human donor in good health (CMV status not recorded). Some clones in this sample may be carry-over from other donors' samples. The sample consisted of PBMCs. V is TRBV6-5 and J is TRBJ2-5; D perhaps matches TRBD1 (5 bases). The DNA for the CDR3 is TGTGCCAGCACCGCTCAGGGATTGATGGAGACCCAGTACTTC. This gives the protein CASTAQGLMETQYF.